The 9 T cell receptor beta chains reported below all come from one sample, sequenced in a study of blood T cell repertoires in COVID-19. Sequencing was performed with immunoSEQ multiplex PCR; in TCRdb, only in-frame clones are kept and a portion is missing. The sample contains under 200,000 clones, about 85% of which appear only once. Sequences were obtained from peripheral blood. These receptor sequences come from a woman of 80 years or more with acute or convalescent COVID-19.

The rearrangement links TRBV27 to TRBJ1-1; D is perhaps TRBD1 (5 bases). Trimming removed 4 bases from V and 4 bases from J, with 19 bases in between. The germline gives CDR1 MNHEY, CDR2 SMNVEV (reference sequence). The CDR3 runs to 16 residues. The CDR3 here is CASSYGVGQGGTEAFF. The CDR3, as DNA: TGTGCCAGCAGTTATGGGGTGGGGCAGGGTGGCACTGAAGCTTTCTTT.

There are a few counts of this clone. The V call is TRBV3-1 (or the pseudogene TRBV3-2), the J call TRBJ2-5; D is tentatively TRBD1 or TRBD2 (10 bases each). This CDR3 comprises 17 residues. V was pared by 3 bases and J by 4 bases, with 21 bases between. In germline, CDR1 is LGHDT, CDR2 YNNKEL (reference sequence). In DNA form, the CDR3 reads TGTGCCAGCAGCCACGACAGGGGGCTAGCGGGAGCAGAGACCCAGTACTTC. Translating it yields CASSHDRGLAGAETQYF.

The V gene is TRBV28, the J gene TRBJ2-7; possible D gene TRBD1, 6 bases. Germline CDR1 reads MDHEN; CDR2 reads SYDVKM. The V and J ends lost 4 bases and 1 base respectively, with 17 bases between them. The CDR3 covers 16 residues. CDR3 sequence reads: CASSSTGTSVSYEQYF. In DNA form, the CDR3 reads TGTGCCAGCAGTTCGACCGGGACATCGGTATCCTACGAGCAGTACTTC.

This chain joins TRBV28 and TRBJ2-7; 7 bases align to TRBD1. Germline V gene data show CDR1 as MDHEN and CDR2 as SYDVKM. The CDR3 runs 13 residues. With V trimmed by 6 bases and J by 12 bases, 14 bases remained unmatched. The CDR3 coding sequence is TGTGCCAGCAGCGGCTCCCTCCGGGACAGCACGTACTTC. Translation: CASSGSLRDSTYF.

The chain uses TRBV28 and TRBJ1-1; D may be TRBD1 (6 bases). The CDR3 extends over 14 amino acids. V lost 5 bases and J 1 base, leaving 11 bases between the germline ends. CDR1 is MDHEN and CDR2 is SYDVKM in the germline V gene. CDR3 nucleotide sequence: TGTGCCAGCAGTATAGACAGGCAGAACACTGAAGCTTTCTTT. Protein sequence: CASSIDRQNTEAFF.

The chain is built from TRBV24-1 and TRBJ2-5; TRBD1 aligns across 11 bases. The V segment lost 4 bases and the J segment 5 bases; nucleotides outside the gene matches: 8. The length of the CDR3 is 16 residues. Per the germline V gene, CDR1 is KGHDR and CDR2 is SFDVKD. Here the CDR3 reads CATSDRGQGAGETQYF. As DNA, the CDR3 is TGTGCCACCAGTGACCGCGGACAGGGGGCCGGGGAGACCCAGTACTTC.

The rearrangement joins TRBV19 to TRBJ2-1, with D possibly being TRBD1 (5 bases). This CDR3 is 11 amino acids long. V was trimmed by 5 bases and J by 14 bases, leaving 13 bases between them. Per germline, CDR1 LNHDA and CDR2 SQIVND (reference sequence). CDR3 sequence: CASSRRVEKFF. The CDR3 nucleotides read TGTGCCAGTAGTCGCAGGGTTGAAAAGTTCTTC.

CDR3 sequence: CAWSTGTNLGNTIYF. Here the CDR3 DNA reads TGTGCCTGGAGTACGGGGACAAATCTCGGAAACACCATATATTTT. The chain has TRBV30 and TRBJ1-3, with D perhaps TRBD1 (6 bases). The CDR3 consists of 15 residues. Looked up from germline, CDR1 is GTSNPN and CDR2 is SVGIG (reference sequence). V was clipped by 2 bases and J by 4 bases, with 15 bases between them. Full variable domain (remainder filled in from reference TRBV30 and TRBJ1-3): SQTIHQWPATLVQPVGSPLSLECTVEGTSNPNLYWYRQAAGRGLQLLFYSVGIGQISSEVPQNLSASRPQDRQFILSSKKLLLSDSGFYLCAWSTGTNLGNTIYFGEGSWLTVV.

This chain uses TRBV24-1 with TRBJ2-1; TRBD2 matches 9 bases. V was pared by 10 bases and J by 7 bases, with 10 bases of the junction left unmatched. CDR1 is KGHDR and CDR2 is SFDVKD in the germline V gene. This CDR3 is 14 amino acids long. Here the CDR3 reads CATSLAGEKNEQFF. Written as DNA, the CDR3 is TGTGCCACGAGTTTAGCGGGAGAGAAGAATGAGCAGTTCTTC.